These 12 T cell receptor beta chains originate from one sample sequenced in a study of blood T cells in healthy people across ages. A sample-barcoded 5' primer and a J-beta primer mix were used in a second PCR of roughly 6 to 12 cycles. Using its own MiXCR run on the 5' RACE reads, TCRdb lists one record per CDR3 protein. The profile covers about 680,000 distinct CDR3 sequences, with 45% to 50% appearing a single time and around a third taken by the ten largest. Sequencing was done on a sample of blood. The receptors come from a woman aged 55-69 years in good health.

This clonotype was detected a few times. The J gene is TRBJ2-1, the V gene TRBV7-9; 13 bases line up with TRBD2. Germline loops: CDR1 SEHNR, CDR2 FQNEAQ (reference sequence). The V gene end was trimmed by 3 bases and the J gene end by 0 bases; junction bases not matched to a gene: 11. The CDR3 totals 20 residues. In DNA form, the CDR3 reads TGTGCCAGCAGCTTCCATAGGAGGACTAGCGGGAGAAGCTCCTACAATGAGCAGTTCTTC. It encodes CASSFHRRTSGRSSYNEQFF.

This clonotype has a handful of counts. V and J are TRBV7-3 and TRBJ2-5; 15 nucleotides align to TRBD2. This CDR3 has 17 residues. Germline V gene data show CDR1 as SGHTA and CDR2 as FQGTGA. V was pared by 4 bases and J by 3 bases, with 6 bases of the junction left unmatched. The CDR3 loop reads CASSSGLAGGREETQYF. The CDR3 DNA follows: TGTGCCAGCAGCTCCGGACTAGCGGGAGGGCGGGAAGAGACCCAGTACTTC.

This rearrangement joins TRBV6-2 or TRBV6-3 to TRBJ1-5; weak D call: TRBD1 (6 bases). CDR3 size: 13 residues. Germline V gene sequence: CDR1 MNHEY, CDR2 SVGEGT. Trimming removed 4 bases at V and 4 bases at J, with 8 bases between. The CDR3: CASSSRGNQPQHF. The CDR3 DNA reads TGTGCCAGCAGTTCCAGGGGTAATCAGCCCCAGCATTTT.

The V and J genes are TRBV18 and TRBJ2-3; D may be TRBD1 (5 bases). Trimming removed 0 bases at V and 5 bases at J, with 12 bases between. Germline V gene lookup returns CDR1 KGHSH and CDR2 LQKENI. This CDR3 has 15 residues. The DNA for the CDR3 is TGTGCCAGCTCACCACCGGGGCAATCCGGAGATACGCAGTATTTT. Encoded protein: CASSPPGQSGDTQYF.

The chain has TRBV21-1 and TRBJ2-5; the table's D call of TRBD2 was not tested on the DNA. TRBV21-1 is classified as a pseudogene. The CDR3 consists of 16 residues. The CDR3 DNA reads as TGTGCCAGCAGCAAACCAGCGGGAGGGCCAGTCAGGGAGCAGAACTTC. This codes for CASSKPAGGPVREQNF.

The V and J genes are TRBV2 and TRBJ2-7, with D maybe TRBD1 (5 bases). Germline values: CDR1 SNHLY, CDR2 FYNNEI. V shed 6 bases and J shed 2 bases, with 8 bases lying between them. The CDR3 loop spans 12 amino acids. The CDR3 nucleotides read TGTGCCAGCAGCGGACACACCTACGAGCAGTACTTC. It encodes CASSGHTYEQYF.

There are many counts of this clonotype. The chain has TRBV20-1 and TRBJ2-7, with TRBD1 matching over 7 bases. Germline assignment: CDR1 DFQATT and CDR2 SNEGSKA (reference sequence). This CDR3 comprises 12 residues. V lost 4 bases, J lost 5 bases, and 5 bases stayed unmatched. For the CDR3, the DNA is TGCAGTGCTATACAGGGGACAAACGAGCAGTACTTC. It codes for CSAIQGTNEQYF.

The rearrangement joins TRBV7-3 to TRBJ2-7; 9 bases align to TRBD2. The J call may be wrong; the DNA end is better matched by TRBJ2-5. This CDR3 region has 15 residues. Germline assignment: CDR1 SGHTA and CDR2 FQGTGA. The CDR3 nucleotides read TGTGCCAGCAGCTTAAATGCGGGGGGGGGCGAGACCCAGTACTTC. Protein: CASSLNAGGGETQYF.

This clonotype showed up just once. The genes are TRBV9 and TRBJ1-6, with D unresolved. Trimming stripped 1 base from V and 9 bases from J, with 5 bases between. Germline V gene lookup returns CDR1 SGDLS and CDR2 YYNGEE. The CDR3 is made up of 12 amino acids. The DNA for the CDR3 is TGTGCCAGCAGCGTAAAGGGTTCACCCCTCCACTTT. Translating it yields CASSVKGSPLHF.

V is TRBV3-1 and J is TRBJ2-4; the match to TRBD2 covers 7 bases. The DNA end is a closer match to TRBJ2-7, so the J assignment may be wrong. This CDR3 has 17 amino acids. CDR1 LGHDT and CDR2 YNNKEL come from the germline V gene (reference sequence). The CDR3 DNA reads TGTGCCAGCAGCCAAGGGTGGATCGGGAGGCTCAGGTACGAGCAGTACTTC. Translated, it gives CASSQGWIGRLRYEQYF.

This chain uses TRBV20-1 with TRBJ2-2, with D perhaps TRBD1 (5 bases). Trimming stripped 4 bases from V and 4 bases from J, with 13 bases between. Germline CDR1 is DFQATT and CDR2 is SNEGSKA (reference sequence). The CDR3 spans 14 residues. The chain's CDR3 is CSANRPQGTGELFF. The CDR3 DNA is TGCAGTGCTAACCGACCCCAGGGCACCGGGGAGCTGTTTTTT.

Many counts were recorded for this clonotype. The chain recombines TRBV28 with TRBJ2-6; D not certain. Between the trimmed V and J ends, which lost 6 bases and 2 bases, there was a span of 2 bases. CDR1 MDHEN and CDR2 SYDVKM come from the germline V gene. The CDR3 length is 12 residues. CDR3 coding DNA: TGTGCCAGCAGGGCTGGGGCCAACGTCCTGACTTTC. As protein: CASRAGANVLTF.